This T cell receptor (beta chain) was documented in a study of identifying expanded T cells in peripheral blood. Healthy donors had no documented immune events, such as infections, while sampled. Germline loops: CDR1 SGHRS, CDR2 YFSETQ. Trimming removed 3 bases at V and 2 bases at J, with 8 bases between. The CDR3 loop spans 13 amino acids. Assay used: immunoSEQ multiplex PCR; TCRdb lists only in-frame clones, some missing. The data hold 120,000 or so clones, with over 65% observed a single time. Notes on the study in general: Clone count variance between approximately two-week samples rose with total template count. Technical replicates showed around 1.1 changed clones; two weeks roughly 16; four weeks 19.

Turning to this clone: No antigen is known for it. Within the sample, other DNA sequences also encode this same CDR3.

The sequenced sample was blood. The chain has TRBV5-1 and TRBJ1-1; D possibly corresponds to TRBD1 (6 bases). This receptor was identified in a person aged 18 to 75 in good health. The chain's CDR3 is CASSSDSNTEAFF. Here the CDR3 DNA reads TGCGCCAGCAGCTCGGACAGTAACACTGAAGCTTTCTTT.